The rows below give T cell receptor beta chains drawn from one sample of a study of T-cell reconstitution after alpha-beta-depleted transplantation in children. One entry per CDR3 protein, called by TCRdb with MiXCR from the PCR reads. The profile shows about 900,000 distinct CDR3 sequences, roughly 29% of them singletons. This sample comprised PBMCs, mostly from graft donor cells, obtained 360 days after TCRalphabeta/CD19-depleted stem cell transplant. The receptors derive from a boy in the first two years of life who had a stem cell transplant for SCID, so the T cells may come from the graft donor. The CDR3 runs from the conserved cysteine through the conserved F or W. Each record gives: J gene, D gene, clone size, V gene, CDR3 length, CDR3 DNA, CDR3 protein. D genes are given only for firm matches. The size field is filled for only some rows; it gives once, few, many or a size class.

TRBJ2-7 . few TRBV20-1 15 TGCAGTGCTAGGAGAGACCGGGACGGGCCCTACGAGCAGTACTTC CSARRDRDGPYEQYF
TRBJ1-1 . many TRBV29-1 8 TGCAGCGTTGAAGACCTCCCCTTT CSVEDLPF
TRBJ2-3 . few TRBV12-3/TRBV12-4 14 TGTGCCAGCAGTTTTTACGGGGGCACAGATACGCAGTATTTT CASSFYGGTDTQYF
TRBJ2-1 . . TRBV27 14 TGTGCCAGTGGGGGGGGGCGATTATACAATGAGCAGTTCTTC CASGGGRLYNEQFF
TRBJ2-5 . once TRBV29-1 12 TGCAGCGTTGTATGGCTCCCCGAGACCCAGTACTTC CSVVWLPETQYF
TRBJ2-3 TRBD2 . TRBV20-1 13 TGCAGTGCGATGGGGAGGGGCACAGATACGCAGTATTTT CSAMGRGTDTQYF
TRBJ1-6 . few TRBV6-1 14 TGTGCCAGCAGCCCGGGACACTGGAATTCACCCCTCCACTTT CASSPGHWNSPLHF
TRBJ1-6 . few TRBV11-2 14 TGTGCCAGCAGCTGGGAAGGGCTGAATTCACCCCTCCACTTT CASSWEGLNSPLHF
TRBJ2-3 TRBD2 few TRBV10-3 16 TGTGCCATCAGCCCCCTGGAAATAGCGGGGGCAGATACGCAGTATTTT CAISPLEIAGADTQYF
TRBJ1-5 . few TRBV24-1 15 TGTGCCACCAGTGACTCCGGACGGGGCAATCAGCCCCAGCATTTT CATSDSGRGNQPQHF
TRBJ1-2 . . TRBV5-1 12 TGCGCCAGCAGCGGCGAGGGATATGGCTACACCTTC CASSGEGYGYTF
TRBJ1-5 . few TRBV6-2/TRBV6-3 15 TGTGCCAGCAGCCCCGATGGGGTCCCCAATCAGCCCCAGCATTTT CASSPDGVPNQPQHF
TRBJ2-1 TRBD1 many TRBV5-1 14 TGCGCCAGCAGGGGACAGGGGCAGTACAATGAGCAGTTCTTC CASRGQGQYNEQFF
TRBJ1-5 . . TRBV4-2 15 TGTGCCAGCAGCCAAGTTGGCGGACCGAATCAGCCCCAGCATTTT CASSQVGGPNQPQHF